This entry lists 27 T cell receptor beta chains sequenced from one sample in a study of shared clonotypes between healthy human individuals. Method: immunoSEQ multiplex PCR; TCRdb's copy keeps in-frame clones and lacks some. The sample consists of 450,000 to 700,000 clones, 95% to 96% of them appearing once. Naive CD8 isolation took CD45RO-negative cells positively selected for CCR7 and excluded terminally differentiated effector memory CD45RA+ cells. The sample comprised naive CD8+ T cells sorted from blood. These receptors were collected from a woman under 40 in good health.

The chain combines TRBV5-4 with TRBJ2-7; TRBD2 aligns across 13 bases. Unmatched junction bases numbered 5, after V lost 4 bases and J lost 4 bases. CDR1 and CDR2 (germline): SGHNT, YYREEE (reference sequence). This CDR3 has 15 residues. In DNA form, the CDR3 reads TGTGCCAGCAGCACCGGACTAGCGGGAGAATACGAGCAGTACTTC. Protein sequence: CASSTGLAGEYEQYF.

This CDR3 reads CASSYQGLSGNTIYF. The CDR3 coding sequence is TGTGCCAGCAGTTACCAGGGGCTCAGTGGAAACACCATATATTTT. This rearrangement joins TRBV6-6 to TRBJ1-3; D possibly corresponds to TRBD1 (6 bases). Between the trimmed V and J ends, which lost 2 bases and 3 bases, there was a span of 11 bases. CDR1 and CDR2 (germline): MNHNY, SVGAGI (reference sequence). The CDR3 runs 15 residues.

The chain recombines TRBV5-5 with TRBJ2-5, with 12 bases lining up with TRBD2. Per the germline V gene, CDR1 is SGHKS and CDR2 is YYEKEE (reference sequence). The CDR3 has 15 residues. The trim removed 3 bases at V and 4 bases at J, leaving 4 bases unmatched. CDR3 residues: CASSSSGRAGETQYF. The CDR3 coding sequence is TGTGCCAGCAGCTCTAGCGGGAGGGCCGGAGAGACCCAGTACTTC.

V usage is TRBV7-9 and J usage is TRBJ2-4, with TRBD1 as a possible D gene (6 bases). Trimming took 4 bases from V and 3 from J, leaving 13 bases between them. CDR1 and CDR2 (germline): SEHNR, FQNEAQ (reference sequence). The CDR3 is 15 residues long. The CDR3 loop is CASSSITGYKNIQYF. The CDR3 DNA follows: TGTGCCAGCAGCTCCATCACAGGGTACAAAAACATTCAGTACTTC.

V is TRBV10-2 and J is TRBJ2-1, with 7 bases matching TRBD1. V lost 7 bases to trimming and J lost 7 bases; unmatched junction nucleotides: 10. Germline V lookup: CDR1 WSHSY, CDR2 SAAADI. This CDR3 contains 14 residues. CDR3: CASTDPTGTNEQFF. CDR3 nucleotide sequence: TGCGCCAGCACCGACCCGACAGGGACAAATGAGCAGTTCTTC.

The rearrangement uses TRBV30 and TRBJ2-1; 7 nucleotides match TRBD2. The CDR3 is 15 residues long. CDR1 and CDR2 from the germline V gene are GTSNPN and SVGIG (reference sequence). With V trimmed by 3 bases and J by 2 bases, 7 bases remained unmatched. The CDR3 DNA reads as TGTGCCTGGAGAAGGCGGGAGCCGACCTACAATGAGCAGTTCTTC. Translation gives CAWRRREPTYNEQFF.

A note on this clone: The same CDR3 also results from other DNA sequences found in this sample. The genes are TRBV27 and TRBJ1-5; D is unresolved. The CDR3 extends over 14 amino acids. V lost 3 bases and J lost 0, with 6 bases in between. Germline CDR1 is MNHEY and CDR2 is SMNVEV (reference sequence). The CDR3 reads CASSFLGSNQPQHF. CDR3 DNA: TGTGCCAGCAGTTTTCTGGGTAGCAATCAGCCCCAGCATTTT.

The chain uses TRBV7-8 and TRBJ2-3; perhaps TRBD2 as D (5 bases). The CDR3 runs to 15 residues. The germline V and J ends were trimmed by 5 bases and 2 bases, with 14 bases remaining between them. CDR1 and CDR2 (germline): SGHVS, FQNEAQ. The CDR3 protein is CASSPTGRVTDTQYF. CDR3 DNA: TGTGCCAGCAGCCCGACGGGGAGAGTCACAGATACGCAGTATTTT.

The gene calls are TRBV29-1 and TRBJ2-3; 7 nucleotides match TRBD1. J gave up 4 bases and V 7 bases, and 11 bases lay outside the gene matches. Germline lookup yields CDR1 SQVTM and CDR2 ANQGSEA. The CDR3 length is 14 residues. CDR3 region: CSAGQGEIPDTQYF. CDR3 bases: TGCAGCGCCGGGCAGGGGGAGATACCAGATACGCAGTATTTT.

For this clone: The sample carries other DNA sequences with the same CDR3. The V call is TRBV28, the J call TRBJ1-1; D is possibly TRBD1 (5 bases). The CDR3 is 13 residues long. Germline CDR1 reads MDHEN; CDR2 reads SYDVKM. With 3 bases removed from V and 1 base from J, the gap between germline ends came to 6 bases. CDR3 loop: CASSLGGNTEAFF. DNA of the CDR3: TGTGCCAGCAGTTTGGGGGGGAACACTGAAGCTTTCTTT.

The chain carries TRBV7-9 and TRBJ1-4; D is possibly TRBD1 (5 bases). This CDR3 is built from 16 residues. The V gene lost 1 base and the J gene lost 7 bases, with 16 bases spanning the gap. CDR1 and CDR2 from the germline V gene are SEHNR and FQNEAQ (reference sequence). The CDR3 region is CASSLVVGGGPEKLFF. The CDR3 DNA is TGTGCCAGCAGCTTAGTGGTTGGGGGAGGGCCTGAAAAACTGTTTTTT.

The chain links TRBV7-9 to TRBJ1-3, with 7 bases aligning to TRBD1. V dropped 4 bases and J dropped 2; count of bases not matched to a gene: 2. The CDR3 sequence is 14 residues long. Germline V CDR1 and CDR2: SEHNR, FQNEAQ (reference sequence). This CDR3 reads CASSSTGTGNTIYF. The CDR3 DNA is TGTGCCAGCAGCTCGACAGGGACTGGAAACACCATATATTTT.

The chain recombines TRBV11-2 with TRBJ2-3; 11 bases map to TRBD2. Germline V gene sequence: CDR1 SGHAT, CDR2 FQNNGV. V shed 0 bases and J 1 base; nucleotides not matched to a gene: 6. This CDR3 region has 18 residues. CDR3 in DNA: TGTGCCAGCAGCTTAGATCTATCACTAGCGGGAGGCACAGATACGCAGTATTTT. As protein: CASSLDLSLAGGTDTQYF.

This clone was observed a single time. This chain uses TRBV28 with TRBJ2-7; 11 positions match TRBD2. From germline, CDR1 is MDHEN and CDR2 SYDVKM. The trim removed 5 bases at V and 0 bases at J, leaving 9 bases unmatched. This CDR3 spans 17 amino acids. DNA for the CDR3: TGTGCCAGCAGTACTCCTAGGACTAGCGGGCCCTCCTACGAGCAGTACTTC. This encodes CASSTPRTSGPSYEQYF.

This clone was seen only a few times. The chain combines TRBV16 with TRBJ1-5; D gene unclear. The V end was cut by 4 bases, the J end by 4 bases, with 5 bases between. This CDR3 contains 12 residues. In germline, CDR1 is KGHSY, CDR2 FQNENV. For the CDR3, the DNA is TGTGCCAGCAGCCCGGCAAATCAGCCCCAGCATTTT. It yields the protein CASSPANQPQHF.

A note on this clone: Other DNA sequences from this sample encode an identical CDR3 as well. The rearrangement links TRBV7-9 to TRBJ1-2; 7 nucleotides match TRBD1. The CDR3 totals 14 residues. Germline values: CDR1 SEHNR, CDR2 FQNEAQ (reference sequence). V was clipped by 1 base and J by 6 bases; unmatched bases: 5. The CDR3 spells CASSLGTGRDGYTF. CDR3 sequence (DNA): TGTGCCAGCAGCTTAGGGACAGGAAGGGATGGCTACACCTTC.

The chain employs TRBV28 and TRBJ2-3, with D perhaps matching TRBD2 (7 bases). Per germline, CDR1 MDHEN and CDR2 SYDVKM. CDR3 length: 15 amino acids. Trimming took 4 bases from V and 5 from J, leaving 16 bases between them. This chain's CDR3 is CASSWGGLELDTQYF. DNA for the CDR3: TGTGCCAGCAGTTGGGGGGGCTTAGAATTAGATACGCAGTATTTT.

This chain connects TRBV10-2 to TRBJ2-3, with TRBD1 matching over 10 bases. With V trimmed by 2 bases and J by 5 bases, 4 bases remained unmatched. Germline assignment: CDR1 WSHSY and CDR2 SAAADI. This CDR3 has 15 amino acids. CDR3 bases: TGCGCCAGCAGTGAGGGACAGGGGGTTGAAGATACGCAGTATTTT. Residues: CASSEGQGVEDTQYF.

This clone was counted once. The chain couples TRBV28 to TRBJ2-5; D may be TRBD1 (8 bases). The DNA end favors TRBJ2-7, so the J call may be wrong. Germline V gene lookup returns CDR1 MDHEN and CDR2 SYDVKM. The CDR3 totals 16 residues. The CDR3: CASSFRSGGQAYEQYF. Written as DNA, the CDR3 is TGTGCCAGCAGTTTTAGGTCGGGGGGACAGGCCTACGAGCAGTACTTC.

This chain joins TRBV9 and TRBJ2-3; D may be TRBD2 (5 bases). Per germline, CDR1 SGDLS and CDR2 YYNGEE. Trimming stripped 2 bases from V and 0 bases from J, with 10 bases between. The CDR3 is 15 amino acids. The CDR3: CASSVGLSSTDTQYF. The CDR3 DNA reads as TGTGCCAGCAGCGTTGGACTCTCTAGCACAGATACGCAGTATTTT.

The chain recombines TRBV6-5 with TRBJ2-5; 8 bases align to TRBD1. Germline CDR1 is MNHEY and CDR2 is SVGAGI. This CDR3 has 14 residues. The V and J ends lost 6 bases and 1 base, in that order; junction bases with no gene match: 4. This CDR3 reads CASRTGQVQETQYF. CDR3 sequence (DNA): TGTGCCAGCAGAACGGGACAGGTCCAAGAGACCCAGTACTTC.

The chain uses TRBV9 and TRBJ1-4; tentatively, D is TRBD1 (5 bases). There are 12 residues in the CDR3. Germline V gene lookup returns CDR1 SGDLS and CDR2 YYNGEE. With 6 bases removed from V and 8 bases from J, the gap between germline ends came to 11 bases. The CDR3 loop reads CASNQGGEKLFF. CDR3 DNA: TGTGCCAGCAATCAGGGCGGAGAAAAACTGTTTTTT.

CDR3 residues: CASSLMRDSGKQGDTQYF. The CDR3 coding sequence is TGTGCCAGCAGCTTAATGCGGGATAGCGGGAAGCAGGGAGATACGCAGTATTTT. The rearrangement joins TRBV11-1 to TRBJ2-3; 8 positions match TRBD2. The J segment lost 5 bases and the V segment lost 2 bases, leaving 15 bases of the junction unmatched. Germline loops: CDR1 SGHAT, CDR2 FQDESV (reference sequence). The CDR3 runs 18 residues.

The count of this clone is one. The rearrangement joins TRBV10-3 to TRBJ2-2; 9 nucleotides match TRBD2. J gave up 1 base and V 0 bases, and 15 bases lay outside the gene matches. This CDR3 is 21 amino acids long. In germline, CDR1 is ENHRY, CDR2 SYGVKD. In nucleotides, the CDR3 is TGTGCCATCAGTGAGTCTCGTTTAGCGGGAGTTGGGGTAAAGAACACCGGGGAGCTGTTTTTT. This sequence encodes CAISESRLAGVGVKNTGELFF.

The rearrangement links TRBV5-8 to TRBJ2-3; possible D gene TRBD2, 6 bases. Looked up from germline, CDR1 is SGHTS and CDR2 is YDEGEE. V was trimmed by 0 bases and J by 5 bases, leaving 16 bases between them. There are 16 residues in the CDR3. Written as DNA, the CDR3 is TGTGCCAGCAGCTTGGACGGGAGTCACTCCGGAGATACGCAGTATTTT. Translating gives CASSLDGSHSGDTQYF.

The rearrangement joins TRBV7-6 to TRBJ2-7; D assignment may be TRBD1 or TRBD2 (5 bases each). Looked up from germline, CDR1 is SGHVS and CDR2 is FNYEAQ. This CDR3 has 13 amino acids. V lost 7 bases to trimming and J lost 9 bases, with 19 bases between them. CDR3 bases: TGTGCCAGCACCCCGGGGCAGTCTATTCGGCAGTACTTC. The encoded protein is CASTPGQSIRQYF.

This clone has only a few counts. The chain recombines TRBV4-1 with TRBJ1-1; D is perhaps TRBD1 (6 bases). CDR1 is MGHRA, CDR2 YSYEKL, per germline. Between the trimmed V and J ends, which lost 4 bases and 0 bases, there was a span of 9 bases. The CDR3 sequence is 14 residues long. The CDR3 reads CASSLRDMNTEAFF. The CDR3 DNA sequence: TGCGCCAGCAGCCTCCGGGACATGAACACTGAAGCTTTCTTT.